This record covers a single T cell receptor beta chain. These data come from a study of cytomegalovirus exposure and HLA in healthy donors. Background on the study: Approximately 80 million unique TCRs, all from HLA-typed donors, were included in an early release of the data.

The germline CDR1 and CDR2 sequences are SNHLY and FYNNEI. The CDR3 loop spans 15 amino acids. Trimming left V 0 bases short and J 7 bases short, with 16 bases between. Primers for the PCR totalled 60 Vbeta and 13 Jbeta. Profiling relied on immunoSEQ multiplex PCR, and the TCRdb table lists in-frame clones only, not all of them. This table holds 150,000 to 200,000 clones, 80% to 85% found once. This receptor was identified in a woman under 40 in good health and CMV-seronegative. The specimen sequenced was PBMCs. The J gene is TRBJ2-7, the V gene TRBV2; D call uncertain. The DNA for the CDR3 is TGTGCCAGCAGTGAAGCGCTTCACCTCGCCGGGGAGCAGTACTTC. Translated, it gives CASSEALHLAGEQYF.